Given below is one T cell receptor (beta chain) in context. The sample belongs to a study of blood T cell repertoires in COVID-19. With 0 bases removed from V and 7 bases from J, the gap between germline ends came to 12 bases. The CDR3 contains 15 residues. Germline lookup yields CDR1 MNHEY and CDR2 SVGAGI. Measured with immunoSEQ multiplex PCR; TCRdb has only the in-frame clones, and not every one. The table includes about 73,000 clones, approximately 84% detected once. The clonotype comes from a human donor in a cohort sampled during active COVID-19. What was sequenced was peripheral blood. The chain joins TRBV6-5 to TRBJ1-4; D remains ambiguous. Here the CDR3 DNA reads TGTGCCAGCAGTTACTCGAGGGTCGGGCGTGAAAAACTGTTTTTT. Translation: CASSYSRVGREKLFF.